This T cell receptor (beta chain) was identified in a study of blood T cell repertoires in COVID-19. Study information: Samples representing acute and convalescent COVID-19 were sourced from the United States, Italy and Spain.

Repertoires were generated with immunoSEQ multiplex PCR, while TCRdb's copy carries only in-frame clones and drops some. The data hold approximately 150,000 clones, with more than 70% observed a single time. Germline V CDR1 and CDR2: WNHNN, SYGVQD (reference sequence). Germline trimming cut 4 bases from V and 5 bases from J; bases unmatched to any gene: 1. CDR3 size: 13 residues. The receptor was isolated from a man in his forties who had recovered from COVID-19. Sequenced: PBMCs or T cells enriched from blood (not recorded which). The V call is TRBV10-1, the J call TRBJ1-1; 10 nucleotides match TRBD1. This CDR3 is CASSGTGGTEAFF. CDR3 DNA sequence: TGCGCCAGCAGTGGGACAGGGGGAACTGAAGCTTTCTTT.